Listed below are T cell receptor beta chains from one sample, sequenced in a study of early T cells in non-severe SARS-CoV-2 infection. TCRdb itself ran the 5' RACE reads through MiXCR, one entry per CDR3 protein. The sample has around 83,000 distinct CDR3 sequences, 12% seen once. The sample here was whole blood, taken at baseline. The receptors come from an adult who was a healthcare worker with PCR-confirmed SARS-CoV-2 infection or an uninfected control (not recorded which). The conserved cysteine and the conserved F or W are not part of the CDR3 here. Size is stated for part of the rows, as once, few or many counts, or as a class when the clone is expanded.

TRBV20-1,few,TRBJ2-7,SAPDLNSYEQY
TRBV29-1,many,TRBJ2-1,SVTSGYGEQF
TRBV5-1,few,TRBJ2-7,ASSLGGSGVPYEQY
TRBV7-3,NA,TRBJ2-1,ASSPSPPPSSEQF
TRBV6-1,many,TRBJ2-1,ASSGAVFPGEQF
TRBV29-1,NA,TRBJ1-1,SVERTLNTEAF
TRBV11-2,few,TRBJ2-7,ASSFAGTANYEQY
TRBV7-6,many,TRBJ2-1,ASSLAPGGPTMEF
TRBV29-1,many,TRBJ2-7,SVTVTGTGGFWAAEQY
TRBV3-1,many,TRBJ1-4,ASSQELSGLKLF
TRBV6-5,few,TRBJ1-3,ASSYGLTALGNTIY
TRBV27,many,TRBJ2-7,ASSSPGREQY
TRBV14,few,TRBJ1-6,ASSHDLGSPLH
TRBV6-6,few,TRBJ1-5,ASRDRVPQPQH
TRBV12-3/TRBV12-4,many,TRBJ2-7,ASVGGPDEQY
TRBV19,NA,TRBJ2-5,ASSPWTSGGAETQY
TRBV11-2,NA,TRBJ1-1,ASSLHEGSYAF
TRBV10-3,few,TRBJ2-3,AISERAGRDTQY
TRBV20-1,few,TRBJ1-5,SATPYRGSIGRSNQPQH
TRBV11-2,many,TRBJ1-1,ASSRAGPTEAF
TRBV21-1,NA,TRBJ2-1,ASSKGAADQYNEQF
TRBV20-1,many,TRBJ2-7,SAWEGQDEQY
TRBV28,many,TRBJ1-2,ASRTGYGYT
TRBV7-3,many,TRBJ2-1,ASSRGPVDNEQF
TRBV5-6,many,TRBJ2-1,ASSLVGLGALVNEQF
TRBV30,NA,TRBJ2-7,AWSRDRTSGYKGEQY
TRBV30,many,TRBJ2-1,AWSVSRSRGAYNEQF
TRBV2,many,TRBJ2-3,ASSRTGEGPPSTDTQY
TRBV5-1,few,TRBJ2-5,ASSLSSGRWVTETQY
TRBV11-3,NA,TRBJ1-6,ASSLEQWNSPLH
TRBV20-1,few,TRBJ2-1,SARVLEGNLYNEQF
TRBV28,NA,TRBJ1-1,ASSLGARPAF
TRBV18,once,TRBJ2-2,ASSRVSGELF
TRBV29-1,many,TRBJ1-2,SAQIQGSYGYT
TRBV6-5,NA,TRBJ2-2,ASSYGRRTANTGELF
TRBV20-1,few,TRBJ1-2,SARVGVTGGYT
TRBV12-3/TRBV12-4,NA,TRBJ2-3,ASQGWADTQY
TRBV20-1,NA,TRBJ2-1,SARDRGGRLYNEQF
TRBV7-9,NA,TRBJ2-3,ASSLYRPRLDTQY
TRBV18,few,TRBJ2-2,ASSPITSGELF
TRBV6-1,many,TRBJ1-3,ASSEAAGAGNTIY
TRBV6-1,few,TRBJ2-3,ASSTGPVTDTQY
TRBV11-2,few,TRBJ1-1,ASSGTVNTEAF
TRBV5-1,many,TRBJ2-7,ASSWGDQRSEQY
TRBV6-5,many,TRBJ1-1,ASSGWRNTEAF
TRBV7-3,many,TRBJ2-2,ASSSYSYGVGELF
TRBV5-1,NA,TRBJ1-2,ASSWAGGDYYGYT
TRBV19,many,TRBJ2-2,ASTLLAGAPGGELF